This TCR beta chain derives from a study of blood T cell repertoires in COVID-19. Profiled with immunoSEQ multiplex PCR; TCRdb holds only in-frame clones, not every one. The table lists 150,000 to 200,000 clones, 84% of them singletons. Sequences were obtained from peripheral blood. This receptor was identified in a human donor with acute or convalescent COVID-19. The donor label of this sample is uncertain.

The CDR3 region is CASSSGDSRGEQYF. The CDR3 nucleotides are TGTGCCAGTAGTTCTGGGGACTCGCGCGGCGAGCAGTACTTC. The chain combines TRBV19 with TRBJ2-7; weak D call: TRBD2 (6 bases). Trimming removed 5 bases from V and 6 bases from J, with 17 bases in between. Germline CDR1 LNHDA, CDR2 SQIVND (reference sequence). The length of the CDR3 is 14 residues.